These T cell receptor beta chains were read from a single sample in a study of cytomegalovirus exposure and HLA in healthy donors. TCRdb's copy holds only in-frame clones and misses some; the assay was immunoSEQ multiplex PCR. The sample shows some 100,000 clones, approximately 80% of them seen only once. Sequencing was done on a sample of PBMCs. The receptor set was obtained from a female donor in good health and CMV-seropositive. Each CDR3 is given with its conserved first and last residue. The D gene is left open where the match is weak. Rows may omit the clone size; those that give it use once, few, many or a size class.

V,J,size,D,CDR3,DNA
TRBV19,TRBJ1-2,.,TRBD1,CASTPTGERYGYTF,TGTGCCAGTACCCCGACAGGGGAGAGGTATGGCTACACCTTC
TRBV30,TRBJ1-2,.,.,CAWSPMGGALRGYTF,TGTGCCTGGAGCCCCATGGGGGGGGCTCTGAGAGGCTACACCTTC
TRBV30,TRBJ2-1,.,TRBD2,CAWSGGLREYNEQFF,TGTGCCTGGAGCGGAGGTCTGCGGGAGTACAATGAGCAGTTCTTC
TRBV4-2,TRBJ2-7,few,.,CASSQGERAYEQYF,TGTGCCAGCAGCCAAGGGGAGCGGGCCTACGAGCAGTACTTC
TRBV4-3,TRBJ2-1,.,TRBD2,CASSQDPLAGGYNEQFF,TGCGCCAGCAGCCAAGATCCCCTAGCGGGGGGATACAATGAGCAGTTCTTC
TRBV5-1,TRBJ2-3,once,TRBD2,CASNSGGSTDTQYF,TGCGCCAGCAATAGCGGGGGGTCCACAGATACGCAGTATTTT
TRBV4-1,TRBJ2-5,.,.,CASSQDRLVKETQYF,TGCGCCAGCAGCCAAGATCGGCTAGTGAAGGAGACCCAGTACTTC
TRBV9,TRBJ1-3,.,.,CASSVGGQSVDGNTIYF,TGTGCCAGCAGCGTAGGGGGCCAGTCGGTGGATGGAAACACCATATATTTT
TRBV5-4,TRBJ1-3,.,.,CASSLGPGSGNTIYF,TGTGCCAGCAGCTTGGGACCAGGGTCTGGAAACACCATATATTTT
TRBV7-2,TRBJ2-1,.,TRBD1,CASSRDRGRNNEQFF,TGTGCCAGCAGTCGAGACAGGGGGCGAAACAATGAGCAGTTCTTC
TRBV19,TRBJ1-5,.,.,CASSESAGWSHF,TGTGCCAGTAGTGAGTCGGCAGGTTGGTCGCATTTT
TRBV4-3,TRBJ2-3,.,TRBD2,CASSQAPASGGGNTQYF,TGCGCCAGCAGCCAAGCTCCTGCTAGCGGGGGAGGGAATACGCAGTATTTT
TRBV18,TRBJ2-1,once,TRBD2,CASSDRGPGGYEQFF,TGTGCCAGCTCAGACCGGGGACCGGGGGGGTATGAGCAGTTCTTC
TRBV2,TRBJ2-5,.,.,CASSETSSSQETQYF,TGTGCCAGCAGTGAAACGTCGAGCTCACAAGAGACCCAGTACTTC
TRBV10-2,TRBJ2-5,once,TRBD2,CASTRLAGVAETQYF,TGCGCCAGCACTCGACTAGCGGGAGTGGCAGAGACCCAGTACTTC
TRBV27,TRBJ2-7,.,TRBD2,CASRLTSGPYEQYF,TGTGCCAGCAGACTGACTAGCGGCCCCTACGAGCAGTACTTC
TRBV27,TRBJ1-1,.,.,CASSLSGTSFRTEAFF,TGTGCCAGCAGTTTATCGGGGACATCCTTCAGGACTGAAGCTTTCTTT